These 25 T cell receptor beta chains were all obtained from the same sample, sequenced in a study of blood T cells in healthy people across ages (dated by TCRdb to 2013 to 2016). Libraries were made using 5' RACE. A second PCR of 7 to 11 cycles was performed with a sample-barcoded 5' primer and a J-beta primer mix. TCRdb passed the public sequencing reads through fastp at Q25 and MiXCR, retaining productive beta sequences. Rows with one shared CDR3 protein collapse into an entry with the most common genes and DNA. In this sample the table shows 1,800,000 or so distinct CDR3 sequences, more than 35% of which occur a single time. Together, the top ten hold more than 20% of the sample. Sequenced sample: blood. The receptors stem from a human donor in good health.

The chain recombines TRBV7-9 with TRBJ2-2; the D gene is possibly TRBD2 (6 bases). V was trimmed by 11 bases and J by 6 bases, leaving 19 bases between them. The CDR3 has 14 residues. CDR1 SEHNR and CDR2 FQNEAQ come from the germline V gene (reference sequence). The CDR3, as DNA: TGTGCCGGACGTACGGAGGGGCCCGCCGGGGAGCTGTTTTTT. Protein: CAGRTEGPAGELFF.

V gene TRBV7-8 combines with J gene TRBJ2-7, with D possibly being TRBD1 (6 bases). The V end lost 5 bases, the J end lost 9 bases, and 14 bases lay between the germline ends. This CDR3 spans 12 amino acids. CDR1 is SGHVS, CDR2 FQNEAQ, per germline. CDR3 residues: CASSQGQEMQYF. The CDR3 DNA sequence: TGTGCCAGCAGCCAGGGGCAGGAGATGCAGTACTTC.

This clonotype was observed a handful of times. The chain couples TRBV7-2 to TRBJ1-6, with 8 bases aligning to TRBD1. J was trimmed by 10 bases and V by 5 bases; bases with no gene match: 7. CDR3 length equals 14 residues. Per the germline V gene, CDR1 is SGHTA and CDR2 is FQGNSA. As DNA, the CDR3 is TGTGCCAGCAGCCTAACCAGACAGGGGTCACCCCTCCACTTT. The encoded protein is CASSLTRQGSPLHF.

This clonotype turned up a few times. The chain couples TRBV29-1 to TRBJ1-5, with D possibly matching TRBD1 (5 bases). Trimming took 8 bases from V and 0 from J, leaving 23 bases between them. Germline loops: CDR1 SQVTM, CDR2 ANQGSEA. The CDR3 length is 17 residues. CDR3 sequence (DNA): TGCAGCCCTGTAAGACGCCCAGGGAATTATAGCAATCAGCCCCAGCATTTT. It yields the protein CSPVRRPGNYSNQPQHF.

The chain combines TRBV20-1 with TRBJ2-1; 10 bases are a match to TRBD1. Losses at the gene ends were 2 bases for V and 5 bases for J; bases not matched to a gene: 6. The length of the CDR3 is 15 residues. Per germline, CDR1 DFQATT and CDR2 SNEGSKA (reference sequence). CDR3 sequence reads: CSARPRDRGNNEQFF. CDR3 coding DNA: TGCAGTGCTAGACCCCGGGACAGGGGAAACAATGAGCAGTTCTTC.

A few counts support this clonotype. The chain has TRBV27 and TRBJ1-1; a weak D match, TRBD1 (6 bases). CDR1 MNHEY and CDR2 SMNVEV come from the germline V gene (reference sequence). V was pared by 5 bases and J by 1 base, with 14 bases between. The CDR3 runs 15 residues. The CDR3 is CASSPTTGQNTEAFF. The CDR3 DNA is TGTGCCAGCAGTCCCACGACAGGACAGAACACTGAAGCTTTCTTT.

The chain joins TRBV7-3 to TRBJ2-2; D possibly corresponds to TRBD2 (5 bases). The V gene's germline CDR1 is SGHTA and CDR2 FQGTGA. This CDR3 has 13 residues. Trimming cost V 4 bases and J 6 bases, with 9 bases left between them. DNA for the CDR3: TGTGCCAGCAGCTCCGTGGGAGCCGGGGAGCTGTTTTTT. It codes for CASSSVGAGELFF.

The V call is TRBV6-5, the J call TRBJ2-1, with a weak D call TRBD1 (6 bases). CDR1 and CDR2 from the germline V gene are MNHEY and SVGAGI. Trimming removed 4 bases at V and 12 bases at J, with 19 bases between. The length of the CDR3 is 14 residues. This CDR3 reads CASSSQGHRNMQFF. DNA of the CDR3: TGTGCCAGCAGTTCACAGGGTCATAGAAACATGCAGTTCTTC.

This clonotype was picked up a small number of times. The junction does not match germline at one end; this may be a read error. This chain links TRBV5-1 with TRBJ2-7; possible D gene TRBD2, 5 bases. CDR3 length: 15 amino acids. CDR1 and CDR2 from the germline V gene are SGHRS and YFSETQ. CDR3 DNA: TGCGCCAGCAGCTTGGCTTCGGGAAGCTCCTACGGGCAGTACTTC. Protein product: CASSLASGSSYGQYF.

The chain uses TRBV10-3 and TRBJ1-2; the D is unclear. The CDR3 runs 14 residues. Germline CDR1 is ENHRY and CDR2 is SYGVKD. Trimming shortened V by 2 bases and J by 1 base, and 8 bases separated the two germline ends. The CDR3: CAISENGINYGYTF. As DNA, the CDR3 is TGTGCCATCAGTGAGAACGGAATTAACTATGGCTACACCTTC.

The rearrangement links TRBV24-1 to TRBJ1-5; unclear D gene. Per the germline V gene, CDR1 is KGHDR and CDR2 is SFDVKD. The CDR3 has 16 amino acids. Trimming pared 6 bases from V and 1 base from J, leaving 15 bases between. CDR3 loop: CATSKTRGVSNQPQHF. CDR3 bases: TGTGCCACCAGTAAGACCCGGGGTGTGAGCAATCAGCCCCAGCATTTT.

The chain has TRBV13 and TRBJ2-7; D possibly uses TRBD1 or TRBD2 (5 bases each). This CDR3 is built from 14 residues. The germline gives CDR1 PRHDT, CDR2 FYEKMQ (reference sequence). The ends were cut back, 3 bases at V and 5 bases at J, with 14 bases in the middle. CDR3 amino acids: CASSFDQGAHEQYF. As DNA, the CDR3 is TGTGCCAGCAGCTTCGACCAGGGAGCCCACGAGCAGTACTTC.

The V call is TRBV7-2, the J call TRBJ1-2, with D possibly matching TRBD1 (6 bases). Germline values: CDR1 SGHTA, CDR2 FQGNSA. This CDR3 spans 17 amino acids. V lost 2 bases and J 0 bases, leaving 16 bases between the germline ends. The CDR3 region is CASSLWGGAGANYGYTF. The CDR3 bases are TGTGCCAGCAGCTTATGGGGGGGGGCAGGAGCTAACTATGGCTACACCTTC.

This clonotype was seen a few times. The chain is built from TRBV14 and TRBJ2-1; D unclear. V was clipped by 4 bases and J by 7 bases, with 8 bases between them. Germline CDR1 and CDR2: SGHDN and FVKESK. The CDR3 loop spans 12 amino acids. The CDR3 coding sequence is TGTGCCAGCAGCCCGTTCCTGAATGAGCAGTTCTTC. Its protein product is CASSPFLNEQFF.

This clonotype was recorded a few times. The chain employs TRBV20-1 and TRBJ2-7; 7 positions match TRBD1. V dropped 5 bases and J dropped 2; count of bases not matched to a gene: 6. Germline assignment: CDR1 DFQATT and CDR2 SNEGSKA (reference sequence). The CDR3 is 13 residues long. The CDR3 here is CSAAYRGPYEQYF. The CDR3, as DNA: TGCAGTGCTGCATACAGGGGCCCCTACGAGCAGTACTTC.

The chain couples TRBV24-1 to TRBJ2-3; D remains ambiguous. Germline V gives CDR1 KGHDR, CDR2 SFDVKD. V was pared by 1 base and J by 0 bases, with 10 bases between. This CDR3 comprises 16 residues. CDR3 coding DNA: TGTGCCACCAGTGATTTCGATCGAACTAGCACAGATACGCAGTATTTT. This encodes CATSDFDRTSTDTQYF.

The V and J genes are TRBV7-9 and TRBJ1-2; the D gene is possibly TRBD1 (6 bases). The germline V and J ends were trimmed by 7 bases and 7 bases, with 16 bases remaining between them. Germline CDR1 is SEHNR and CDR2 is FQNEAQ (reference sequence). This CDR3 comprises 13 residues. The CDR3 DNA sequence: TGTGCCAGCATCCCCCCTGGGGGCACTGGCTACACCTTC. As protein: CASIPPGGTGYTF.

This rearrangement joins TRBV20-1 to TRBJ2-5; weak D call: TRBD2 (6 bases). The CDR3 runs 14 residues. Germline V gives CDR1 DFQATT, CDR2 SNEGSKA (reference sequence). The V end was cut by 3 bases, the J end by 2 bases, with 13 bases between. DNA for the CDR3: TGCAGTGCTAGTGTCATAGCGGTACAAGAGACCCAGTACTTC. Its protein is CSASVIAVQETQYF.

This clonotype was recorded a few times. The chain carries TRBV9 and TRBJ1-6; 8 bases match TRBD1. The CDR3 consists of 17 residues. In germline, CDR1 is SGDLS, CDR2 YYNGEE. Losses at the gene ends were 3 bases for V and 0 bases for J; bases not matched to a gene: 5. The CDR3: CASSEFDRGSYNSPLHF. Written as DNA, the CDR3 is TGTGCCAGCAGCGAGTTCGACAGGGGCTCCTATAATTCACCCCTCCACTTT.

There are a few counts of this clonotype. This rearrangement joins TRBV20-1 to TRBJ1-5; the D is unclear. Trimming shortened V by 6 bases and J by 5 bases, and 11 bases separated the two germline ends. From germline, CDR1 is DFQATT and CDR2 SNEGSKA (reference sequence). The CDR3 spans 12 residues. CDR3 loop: CSAVSRHQPQHF. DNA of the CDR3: TGCAGTGCCGTGTCGCGGCATCAGCCCCAGCATTTT.

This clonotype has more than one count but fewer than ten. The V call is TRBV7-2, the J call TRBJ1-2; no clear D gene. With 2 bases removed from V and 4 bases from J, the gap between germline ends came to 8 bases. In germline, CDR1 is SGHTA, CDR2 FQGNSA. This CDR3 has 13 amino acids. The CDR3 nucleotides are TGTGCCAGCAGCTTAAACGGGATCTATGGCTACACCTTC. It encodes CASSLNGIYGYTF.

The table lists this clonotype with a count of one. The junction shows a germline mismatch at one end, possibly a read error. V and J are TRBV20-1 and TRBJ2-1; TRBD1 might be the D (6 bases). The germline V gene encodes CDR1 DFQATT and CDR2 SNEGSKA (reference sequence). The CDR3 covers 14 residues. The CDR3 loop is CSARDRSHCNEQFF. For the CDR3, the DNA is TGCAGTGCGAGAGACAGGAGCCATTGTAATGAGCAGTTCTTC.

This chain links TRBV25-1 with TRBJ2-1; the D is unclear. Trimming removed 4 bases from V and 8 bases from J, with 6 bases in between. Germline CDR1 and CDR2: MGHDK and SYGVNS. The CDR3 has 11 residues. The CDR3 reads CASSVHDEQFF. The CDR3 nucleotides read TGTGCCAGCAGTGTTCATGATGAGCAGTTCTTC. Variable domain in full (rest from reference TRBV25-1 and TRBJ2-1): EADIYQTPRYLVIGTGKKITLECSQTMGHDKMYWYQQDPGMELHLIHYSYGVNSTEKGDLSSESTVSRIRTEHFPLTLESARPSHTSQYLCASSVHDEQFFGPGTRLTVL.

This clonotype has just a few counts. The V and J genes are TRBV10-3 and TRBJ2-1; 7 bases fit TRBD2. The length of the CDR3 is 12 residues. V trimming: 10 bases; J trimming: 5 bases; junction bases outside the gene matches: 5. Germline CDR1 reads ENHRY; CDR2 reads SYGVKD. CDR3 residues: CATAAGDNEQFF. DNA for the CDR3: TGTGCCACCGCTGCGGGAGACAATGAGCAGTTCTTC.

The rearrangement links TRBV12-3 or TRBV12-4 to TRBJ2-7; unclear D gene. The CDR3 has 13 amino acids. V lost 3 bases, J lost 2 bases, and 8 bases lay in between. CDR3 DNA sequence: TGTGCCAGCAGTTTCAGTGAGGCCTACGAGCAGTACTTC. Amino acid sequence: CASSFSEAYEQYF.